Following are 30 T cell receptor beta chains from one sample sequenced in a study of T cell responses to AZD1222 COVID-19 vaccine. Using immunoSEQ multiplex PCR, the repertoire was profiled, and TCRdb retains in-frame clones only, with some absent. The sample has about 84,000 clones, roughly 85% seen once. The sample was peripheral blood, taken 28 days after the second AZD1222 dose. The receptors come from an adult who received the AZD1222 COVID-19 vaccine.

The CDR3, as DNA: TGTGCCAGCCTGCCGGGCGGAGCCCCTTGGGAGCAGTACTTC. Protein: CASLPGGAPWEQYF. The rearrangement joins TRBV28 to TRBJ2-7; no clear D gene. Between the trimmed V and J ends, which lost 8 bases and 7 bases, there was a span of 21 bases. The CDR3 sequence is 14 residues long. CDR1 is MDHEN and CDR2 is SYDVKM in the germline V gene.

The J gene is TRBJ2-5, the V gene TRBV27, with 11 bases fitting TRBD2. The V gene end was trimmed by 5 bases and the J gene end by 4 bases; junction bases not matched to a gene: 3. Germline CDR1 is MNHEY and CDR2 is SMNVEV (reference sequence). This CDR3 is 14 amino acids long. This chain's CDR3 is CASSVGTSGETQYF. As DNA, the CDR3 is TGTGCCAGCAGTGTTGGGACTAGCGGAGAGACCCAGTACTTC.

The chain uses TRBV14 and TRBJ1-2; a weak D match, TRBD1 (6 bases). Deletions cut 4 bases from V and 4 bases from J, with 19 bases between. The CDR3 spans 16 residues. Germline lookup yields CDR1 SGHDN and CDR2 FVKESK. CDR3 sequence reads: CASSPRRGREVYGYTF. CDR3 bases: TGTGCCAGCAGCCCTCGTCGGGGGCGAGAAGTCTATGGCTACACCTTC.

The genes are TRBV5-1 and TRBJ2-1; maybe TRBD2 (6 bases). The CDR3 spans 16 residues. Trimming cost V 4 bases and J 6 bases, with 20 bases left between them. CDR1 and CDR2 from the germline V gene are SGHRS and YFSETQ. The CDR3 DNA sequence: TGCGCCAGCAGCGTCGGGACTCGAAGTACTGGCAATGAGCAGTTCTTC. Amino acid sequence: CASSVGTRSTGNEQFF.

CDR3 loop: CASSQSTVTGELFF. The CDR3 DNA reads as TGTGCCAGCAGCCAGTCGACAGTCACCGGGGAGCTGTTTTTT. The chain uses TRBV3-1 (or the pseudogene TRBV3-2) and TRBJ2-2; D may be TRBD1 (5 bases). This CDR3 region has 14 residues. Between the trimmed V and J ends, which lost 3 bases and 4 bases, there was a span of 9 bases. Germline V gene data show CDR1 as LGHDT and CDR2 as YNNKEL (reference sequence).

The chain carries TRBV5-1 and TRBJ2-7; D perhaps matches TRBD1 (6 bases). Germline V CDR1 and CDR2: SGHRS, YFSETQ. CDR3 length: 15 amino acids. Trimming cost V 1 base and J 0 bases, with 11 bases left between them. CDR3 region: CASSLRDIRSYEQYF. CDR3 coding DNA: TGCGCCAGCAGCTTGAGGGACATCCGCTCCTACGAGCAGTACTTC.

The chain couples TRBV27 to TRBJ1-5; D unclear. The CDR3 is 12 amino acids. Germline CDR1 and CDR2: MNHEY and SMNVEV (reference sequence). V was pared by 5 bases and J by 6 bases, with 8 bases between. Here the CDR3 reads CASSKPGQPQHF. CDR3 in DNA: TGTGCCAGCAGTAAACCGGGTCAGCCCCAGCATTTT.

The CDR3 sequence is CASSEGDRDWYEQYF. The DNA for the CDR3 is TGTGCCAGCAGTGAAGGGGACAGGGATTGGTACGAGCAGTACTTC. The V gene is TRBV6-1, the J gene TRBJ2-7; 9 nucleotides agree with TRBD1. The trim removed 1 base at V and 4 bases at J, leaving 5 bases unmatched. CDR3 length: 15 residues. The germline gives CDR1 MNHNS, CDR2 SASEGT.

This clone is a singleton in its sample. This chain uses TRBV19 with TRBJ2-1, with a weak D call TRBD2 (6 bases). The CDR3 runs to 12 residues. Trimming cost V 7 bases and J 8 bases, with 12 bases left between them. Germline V gene sequence: CDR1 LNHDA, CDR2 SQIVND (reference sequence). In DNA form, the CDR3 reads TGTGCCAGTACCTTTACGGGGGATGAGCAGTTCTTC. This translates into CASTFTGDEQFF.

The V call is TRBV19, the J call TRBJ2-2; a possible D gene is TRBD1 (5 bases). Germline CDR1 LNHDA, CDR2 SQIVND (reference sequence). This CDR3 region has 13 residues. The ends were cut back, 2 bases at V and 7 bases at J, with 8 bases in the middle. The CDR3 here is CASSIHRGGELFF. In nucleotides, the CDR3 is TGTGCCAGTAGTATACATAGGGGCGGGGAGCTGTTTTTT.

This rearrangement joins TRBV19 to TRBJ2-6; D uncertain. The CDR3 covers 13 residues. Germline V gene sequence: CDR1 LNHDA, CDR2 SQIVND (reference sequence). Trimming stripped 5 bases from V and 2 bases from J, with 4 bases between. Here the CDR3 reads CASSEPGANVLTF. CDR3 bases: TGTGCCAGTAGTGAACCTGGGGCCAACGTCCTGACTTTC.

CDR3 region: CASSFSGRGYQPQHF. CDR3 DNA: TGTGCCAGCAGTTTTTCAGGCAGGGGATATCAGCCCCAGCATTTT. The V and J genes are TRBV27 and TRBJ1-5; tentative D call: TRBD1 (6 bases). Trimming removed 3 bases from V and 5 bases from J, with 14 bases in between. There are 15 residues in the CDR3. Germline V lookup: CDR1 MNHEY, CDR2 SMNVEV (reference sequence).

This chain links TRBV19 with TRBJ1-6, with 7 bases identical to TRBD1. The CDR3 runs to 16 residues. The V segment lost 4 bases and the J segment 7 bases; nucleotides outside the gene matches: 10. Germline V CDR1 and CDR2: LNHDA, SQIVND (reference sequence). The CDR3 loop is CASSTRTGTENSPLHF. CDR3 bases: TGTGCCAGTAGTACTAGAACCGGGACAGAAAATTCACCCCTCCACTTT.

This chain connects TRBV11-2 to TRBJ2-5, with a weak D call TRBD2 (5 bases). V lost 1 base to trimming and J lost 3 bases, with 15 bases between them. Germline V gives CDR1 SGHAT, CDR2 FQNNGV. This CDR3 has 16 residues. As DNA, the CDR3 is TGTGCCAGCAGCTTAGCTCTATGGCGGGCGAAAGAGACCCAGTACTTC. As protein: CASSLALWRAKETQYF.

The chain employs TRBV5-1 and TRBJ1-5, with D possibly matching TRBD1 (5 bases). V gave up 5 bases and J gave up 3 bases, with 15 bases separating them. In germline, CDR1 is SGHRS, CDR2 YFSETQ. This CDR3 has 15 residues. CDR3 sequence (DNA): TGCGCCAGCAGACCCACGGGGGGAATCAATCAGCCCCAGCATTTT. Its protein product is CASRPTGGINQPQHF.

The rearrangement uses TRBV28 and TRBJ1-1; 9 bases are a match to TRBD1. With V trimmed by 2 bases and J by 5 bases, 12 bases remained unmatched. This CDR3 region has 17 residues. CDR1 and CDR2 from the germline V gene are MDHEN and SYDVKM. This CDR3 is CASSLSSTGGYGTEAFF. The CDR3 DNA follows: TGTGCCAGCAGTTTAAGCTCGACAGGGGGTTATGGGACTGAAGCTTTCTTT.

This chain uses TRBV11-3 with TRBJ2-2, with 9 bases fitting TRBD1. Unmatched junction bases numbered 11, after V lost 4 bases and J lost 5 bases. Per germline, CDR1 SGHNT and CDR2 YENEEA. This CDR3 comprises 17 residues. The CDR3 DNA is TGTGCCAGCAGCTCAAGACCGGGACAGGGTGTTACCGGGGAGCTGTTTTTT. Translated, it gives CASSSRPGQGVTGELFF.

The chain uses TRBV25-1 and TRBJ2-1, with 12 bases that match TRBD1. V was clipped by 5 bases and J by 0 bases; unmatched bases: 5. CDR1 and CDR2 (germline): MGHDK, SYGVNS. The CDR3 runs 17 residues. CDR3 coding DNA: TGTGCCAGCAGTCCTCCGGGACAGGGGGCCTCCTACAATGAGCAGTTCTTC. Translation gives CASSPPGQGASYNEQFF.

This CDR3 is CASSLVREDSPLHF. DNA for the CDR3: TGTGCCAGCAGCTTAGTGAGGGAGGATTCACCCCTCCACTTT. The chain is built from TRBV7-8 and TRBJ1-6; no reliable D call. V lost 1 base, J lost 8 bases, and 9 bases lay in between. CDR1 and CDR2 (germline): SGHVS, FQNEAQ. CDR3 length: 14 residues.

The chain recombines TRBV20-1 with TRBJ1-5; tentatively, D is TRBD1 (5 bases). The CDR3 is 13 residues long. The germline V and J ends were trimmed by 4 bases and 4 bases, with 11 bases remaining between them. Per germline, CDR1 DFQATT and CDR2 SNEGSKA (reference sequence). The CDR3 reads CSATDRLNQPQHF. The DNA for the CDR3 is TGCAGTGCTACTGACAGACTAAATCAGCCCCAGCATTTT.

The chain is built from TRBV10-3 and TRBJ2-3; D is ambiguous. Germline V gene data show CDR1 as ENHRY and CDR2 as SYGVKD. V was pared by 5 bases and J by 2 bases, with 8 bases between. The CDR3 has 13 amino acids. The CDR3 DNA follows: TGTGCCATCAGTTACGCATCCACAGATACGCAGTATTTT. The encoded protein is CAISYASTDTQYF.

This chain links TRBV9 with TRBJ1-1, with D unresolved. CDR3 size: 14 residues. Between the trimmed V and J ends, which lost 0 bases and 2 bases, there was a span of 8 bases. Germline values: CDR1 SGDLS, CDR2 YYNGEE. CDR3 DNA sequence: TGTGCCAGCAGCGTAGGAGGGAGTAACACTGAAGCTTTCTTT. Translated: CASSVGGSNTEAFF.

This clone was detected once. The chain uses TRBV4-1 and TRBJ2-7, with a weak D call TRBD1 (6 bases). The CDR3 consists of 16 residues. V lost 1 base and J 4 bases, leaving 17 bases between the germline ends. Germline V CDR1 and CDR2: MGHRA, YSYEKL. This CDR3 is CASSQGRDTPYYEQYF. As DNA, the CDR3 is TGCGCCAGCAGCCAAGGCCGGGACACCCCGTATTACGAGCAGTACTTC.

The rearrangement links TRBV7-9 to TRBJ2-7; unclear D gene. This CDR3 region has 13 residues. Germline CDR1 SEHNR, CDR2 FQNEAQ (reference sequence). V was clipped by 5 bases and J by 4 bases, with 12 bases between them. CDR3 sequence reads: CASSPRHLYEQYF. The CDR3 DNA sequence: TGTGCCAGCAGCCCCCGCCATCTATACGAGCAGTACTTC.

The V gene is TRBV11-2, the J gene TRBJ1-2; TRBD1 matches at 12 bases. The V segment lost 1 base and the J segment 8 bases; nucleotides outside the gene matches: 5. The CDR3 length is 15 residues. Germline CDR1 reads SGHAT; CDR2 reads FQNNGV. The CDR3 nucleotides are TGTGCCAGCAGCTTAGTAGGGACAGGGGGCCAGGGCTACACCTTC. This gives the protein CASSLVGTGGQGYTF. The full variable domain, with the rest looked up from reference TRBV11-2 and TRBJ1-2, is EAGVAQSPRYKIIEKRQSVAFWCNPISGHATLYWYQQILGQGPKLLIQFQNNGVVDDSQLPKDRFSAERLKGVDSTLKIQPAKLEDSAVYLCASSLVGTGGQGYTFGSGTRLTVV.

V and J are TRBV7-2 and TRBJ1-5; D is undetermined. Trimming took 5 bases from V and 4 from J, leaving 9 bases between them. The CDR3 is made up of 13 amino acids. Germline values: CDR1 SGHTA, CDR2 FQGNSA. The CDR3 DNA reads TGTGCCAGCAGCACGGGTCCTAATCAGCCCCAGCATTTT. The encoded protein is CASSTGPNQPQHF.

The genes are TRBV3-1 (or the pseudogene TRBV3-2) and TRBJ1-1; D call uncertain. Germline CDR1 reads LGHDT; CDR2 reads YNNKEL (reference sequence). V lost 1 base to trimming and J lost 2 bases, with 5 bases between them. The CDR3 is 13 amino acids. The CDR3 sequence: CASSQVGNTEAFF. CDR3 nucleotides: TGTGCCAGCAGCCAAGTCGGTAACACTGAAGCTTTCTTT.

This chain joins TRBV20-1 and TRBJ1-2; D is unresolved. Trimming took off 8 bases at V and 8 bases at J, with 6 bases between the two ends. CDR3 length: 8 residues. Germline V gene sequence: CDR1 DFQATT, CDR2 SNEGSKA (reference sequence). CDR3 region: CSTGGYTF. The CDR3 nucleotides are TGCAGTACGGGGGGCTACACCTTC.

As concerns this clone: A junction end diverges from the germline sequence, so it may reflect a read error. The chain has TRBV7-7 and TRBJ2-3; 8 bases line up with TRBD2. Germline V gene lookup returns CDR1 SSHAT and CDR2 FNYEAQ (reference sequence). CDR3 length: 14 residues. The CDR3, as DNA: TGTGCTAGCAGCGAAACGCGGGGGGCCCCCTTGCAGTATTTT. It specifies CASSETRGAPLQYF.

V usage is TRBV5-6 and J usage is TRBJ1-2; 9 bases agree with TRBD1. Trimming took 0 bases from V and 0 from J; bases not matched to a gene: 6. CDR1 is SGHDT and CDR2 is YYEEEE in the germline V gene. The CDR3 consists of 17 residues. This CDR3 is CASSLGVDRGSNYGYTF. The CDR3 nucleotides are TGTGCCAGCAGCTTGGGGGTGGACAGGGGATCTAACTATGGCTACACCTTC.